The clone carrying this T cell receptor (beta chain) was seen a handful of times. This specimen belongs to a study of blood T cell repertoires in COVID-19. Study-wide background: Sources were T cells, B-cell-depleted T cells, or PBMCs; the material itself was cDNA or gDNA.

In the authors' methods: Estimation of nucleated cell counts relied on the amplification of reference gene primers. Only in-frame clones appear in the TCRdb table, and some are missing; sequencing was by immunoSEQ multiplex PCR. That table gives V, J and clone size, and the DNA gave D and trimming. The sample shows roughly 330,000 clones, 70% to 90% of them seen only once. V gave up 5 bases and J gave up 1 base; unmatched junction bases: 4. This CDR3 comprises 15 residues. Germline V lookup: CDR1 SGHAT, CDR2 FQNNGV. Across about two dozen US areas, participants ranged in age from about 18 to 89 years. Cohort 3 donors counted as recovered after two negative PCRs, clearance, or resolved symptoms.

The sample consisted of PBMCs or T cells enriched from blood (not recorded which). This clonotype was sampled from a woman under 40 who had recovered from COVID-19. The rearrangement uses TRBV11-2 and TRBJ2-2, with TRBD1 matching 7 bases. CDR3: CASSPGQVNTGELFF. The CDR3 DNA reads TGTGCCAGCAGCCCCGGACAGGTGAACACCGGGGAGCTGTTTTTT.